Below are 32 T cell receptor beta chains sequenced from a single sample in a study of T cell repertoires in cytomegalovirus infection. TCRdb recomputed calls from the reads with MiXCR, one row per CDR3 protein. The data show about 770,000 distinct CDR3 sequences, just under 30% seen once. Their cognate antigens are unknown. The source was cultured CD8+ T cells from PBMCs, collected from culture after CMV antigen stimulation. The receptors were sampled from a human donor in good health (CMV status not recorded). Some clones in this sample may be carry-over from other donors' samples.

This clonotype was counted only a few times. This chain uses TRBV19 with TRBJ2-1, with 8 bases matching TRBD2. Germline lookup yields CDR1 LNHDA and CDR2 SQIVND (reference sequence). The CDR3 contains 16 residues. The J segment lost 4 bases and the V segment lost 3 bases, leaving 8 bases of the junction unmatched. The CDR3 loop is CASSMGRGAGYNEQFF. CDR3 bases: TGTGCCAGTAGTATGGGGCGGGGGGCCGGATACAATGAGCAGTTCTTC.

The V call is TRBV19, the J call TRBJ1-2; the D is unclear. Germline-derived CDR1 and CDR2 are LNHDA and SQIVND (reference sequence). The CDR3 contains 12 residues. V lost 8 bases to trimming and J lost 5 bases, with 12 bases between them. The CDR3, as DNA: TGTGCCAGTTCCGATGAAACTTATGGCTACACCTTC. This codes for CASSDETYGYTF.

This clonotype was seen a handful of times. Germline is not matched at one junction end, which may reflect a read error. This chain uses TRBV6-5 with TRBJ1-1; D is uncertain. CDR1 and CDR2 from the germline V gene are MNHEY and SVGAGI. This CDR3 region has 13 residues. In nucleotides, the CDR3 is TGTGCCAGCAGTTACAGGTCTGACACCGAAGCTTTCTTT. Its translation is CASSYRSDTEAFF.

The V gene is TRBV15, the J gene TRBJ1-1; D not certain. The ends were cut back, 0 bases at V and 6 bases at J, with 14 bases in the middle. The germline gives CDR1 LNHNV, CDR2 YYDKDF (reference sequence). The CDR3 length is 15 residues. The CDR3 protein is CATSRDLGNAAEAFF. CDR3 coding DNA: TGTGCCACCAGCAGAGATTTGGGGAATGCCGCTGAAGCTTTCTTT.

This clonotype appeared many times. V is TRBV7-8 and J is TRBJ1-3; 7 bases are a match to TRBD1. V lost 3 bases and J lost 0; bases outside the gene matches: 2. CDR1 and CDR2 from the germline V gene are SGHVS and FQNEAQ. This CDR3 is built from 15 residues. The CDR3 region has the DNA TGTGCCAGCAGCTTCCGGGACAGCTCTGGAAACACCATATATTTT. Translated, it gives CASSFRDSSGNTIYF.

This clonotype was seen repeatedly, ten times or more. The V gene is TRBV7-6, the J gene TRBJ1-4; no firm D call. The CDR3 spans 14 residues. Trimming shortened V by 5 bases and J by 5 bases, and 12 bases separated the two germline ends. CDR1 is SGHVS, CDR2 FNYEAQ, per germline. CDR3 in DNA: TGTGCCAGCAGCATGGACGGACCGAATGAAAAACTGTTTTTT. Residues: CASSMDGPNEKLFF. Complete variable domain (other parts from reference TRBV7-6 and TRBJ1-4): GAGVSQSPRYKVTKRGQDVALRCDPISGHVSLYWYRQALGQGPEFLTYFNYEAQQDKSGLPNDRFSAERPEGSISTLTIQRTEQRDSAMYRCASSMDGPNEKLFFGSGTQLSVL.

V usage is TRBV7-4 and J usage is TRBJ1-4; 8 bases match TRBD1. Germline loops: CDR1 SGHVT, CDR2 SQSDAQ. V lost 3 bases to trimming and J lost 5 bases; unmatched junction nucleotides: 11. This CDR3 comprises 17 residues. CDR3 loop: CASSFPGTGSVNEKLFF. In DNA, the CDR3 is TGTGCCAGCAGCTTCCCCGGGACAGGAAGTGTCAATGAAAAACTGTTTTTT.

CDR3 residues: CASSPRQGDVEKLFF. DNA of the CDR3: TGTGCCAGCAGCCCCCGGCAGGGGGATGTTGAAAAACTGTTTTTT. The rearrangement joins TRBV7-9 to TRBJ1-4; 7 positions match TRBD1. Germline V CDR1 and CDR2: SEHNR, FQNEAQ (reference sequence). CDR3 length: 15 residues. J was trimmed by 7 bases and V by 5 bases; bases with no gene match: 10.

This chain joins TRBV29-1 and TRBJ1-2, with D unclear. CDR1 is SQVTM, CDR2 ANQGSEA, per germline. This CDR3 is built from 13 residues. V was shortened by 6 bases and J by 3 bases, with 14 bases between the two germline ends. CDR3: CSVVTRKDYGYTF. CDR3 sequence (DNA): TGCAGCGTGGTCACTAGAAAGGACTATGGCTACACCTTC. Using reference TRBV29-1 and TRBJ1-2 for the parts outside the CDR3, the full variable domain is SAVISQKPSRDICQRGTSLTIQCQVDSQVTMMFWYRQQPGQSLTLIATANQGSEATYESGFVIDKFPISRPNLTFSTLTVSNMSPEDSSIYLCSVVTRKDYGYTFGSGTRLTVV.

This clonotype was seen more than once but under ten times. The chain employs TRBV7-9 and TRBJ2-7; TRBD1 matches at 7 bases. Germline V gives CDR1 SEHNR, CDR2 FQNEAQ (reference sequence). CDR3 length: 18 residues. J was trimmed by 3 bases and V by 4 bases; bases with no gene match: 18. This CDR3 is CASSSLGRQGSLDYEQYF. Here the CDR3 DNA reads TGTGCCAGCAGCTCCCTGGGGAGACAGGGAAGTTTGGACTACGAGCAGTACTTC.

The chain has TRBV25-1 and TRBJ2-2; D ambiguous. The CDR3 is 15 amino acids. Germline V gene data show CDR1 as MGHDK and CDR2 as SYGVNS. Trimming left V 0 bases short and J 2 bases short, with 7 bases between. CDR3 sequence reads: CASSEYWPNTGELFF. CDR3 in DNA: TGTGCCAGCAGTGAATATTGGCCAAACACCGGGGAGCTGTTTTTT. The full variable domain, with the rest looked up from reference TRBV25-1 and TRBJ2-2, is EADIYQTPRYLVIGTGKKITLECSQTMGHDKMYWYQQDPGMELHLIHYSYGVNSTEKGDLSSESTVSRIRTEHFPLTLESARPSHTSQYLCASSEYWPNTGELFFGEGSRLTVL.

The chain carries TRBV7-9 and TRBJ1-4; D is uncertain. Germline V gene sequence: CDR1 SEHNR, CDR2 FQNEAQ (reference sequence). With 2 bases removed from V and 2 bases from J, the gap between germline ends came to 9 bases. The CDR3 is 15 amino acids. The CDR3 DNA follows: TGTGCCAGCAGCTTAATAGTCGGGACTAATGAAAAACTGTTTTTT. It yields the protein CASSLIVGTNEKLFF.

This clonotype was recorded at least ten times. CDR3: CASSWDSLSNQPQHF. CDR3 DNA sequence: TGTGCCAGCAGCTGGGACAGCCTTAGCAATCAGCCCCAGCATTTT. The rearrangement links TRBV7-2 to TRBJ1-5, with 7 positions matching TRBD1. This CDR3 has 15 amino acids. Per germline, CDR1 SGHTA and CDR2 FQGNSA. The V segment lost 4 bases and the J segment 0 bases; nucleotides outside the gene matches: 3.

In DNA form, the CDR3 reads TGTGCCAGTAGTATAGAGGGGACAGGGGGCGTCTTGAACACTGAAGCTTTCTTT. Protein sequence: CASSIEGTGGVLNTEAFF. This chain links TRBV19 with TRBJ1-1; 12 nucleotides line up with TRBD1. The junction had 5 bases not matched to a gene; V was cut back by 0 bases and J by 0 bases. The CDR3 contains 18 residues. CDR1 LNHDA and CDR2 SQIVND come from the germline V gene (reference sequence).

This clonotype was seen only once. The chain recombines TRBV6-6 with TRBJ1-4; D not resolved. V was shortened by 10 bases and J by 6 bases, with 12 bases between the two germline ends. The germline gives CDR1 MNHNY, CDR2 SVGAGI (reference sequence). This CDR3 spans 12 amino acids. CDR3 protein: CATSGGYEKLFF. CDR3 coding DNA: TGTGCCACATCGGGCGGTTATGAAAAACTGTTTTTT.

The sample holds a few counts of this clonotype. The chain carries TRBV27 and TRBJ1-1, with D perhaps TRBD1 (5 bases). Trimming cost V 2 bases and J 10 bases, with 14 bases left between them. The germline V gene encodes CDR1 MNHEY and CDR2 SMNVEV (reference sequence). This CDR3 is 13 amino acids long. The CDR3 region is CASSLGGVGSAFF. The CDR3 bases are TGTGCCAGCAGTTTAGGAGGGGTGGGCTCAGCTTTCTTT.

This clonotype was found a few times. The chain links TRBV4-1 to TRBJ1-1; possibly TRBD1 for D (5 bases). The ends were cut back, 0 bases at V and 8 bases at J, with 10 bases in the middle. Germline CDR1 and CDR2: MGHRA and YSYEKL. The CDR3 length is 13 residues. CDR3 in amino acids: CASSQEGAIEAFF. CDR3 nucleotide sequence: TGCGCCAGCAGCCAAGAAGGGGCCATAGAAGCTTTCTTT.

This clonotype was observed at least ten times. V is TRBV12-3 or TRBV12-4 and J is TRBJ2-1, with 8 bases matching TRBD2. This CDR3 contains 16 residues. The V segment lost 3 bases and the J segment 1 base; nucleotides outside the gene matches: 5. The CDR3 region is CASSFRGGKSYNEQFF. The CDR3 DNA follows: TGTGCCAGCAGTTTCCGGGGGGGGAAATCCTACAATGAGCAGTTCTTC.

CDR3 bases: TGTGCCAGCATATCCCGGGACAGACCCTACGAGCAGTACTTC. Translating it yields CASISRDRPYEQYF. The rearrangement joins TRBV6-1 to TRBJ2-7, with TRBD1 matching over 7 bases. Germline lookup yields CDR1 MNHNS and CDR2 SASEGT. The CDR3 runs to 14 residues. V shed 7 bases and J 2 bases; nucleotides not matched to a gene: 8.

The rearrangement links TRBV4-1 to TRBJ2-7, with D uncertain. Between the trimmed V and J ends, which lost 3 bases and 3 bases, there was a span of 9 bases. Looked up from germline, CDR1 is MGHRA and CDR2 is YSYEKL. This CDR3 contains 13 residues. CDR3 in amino acids: CASSQSLYYEQYF. DNA of the CDR3: TGCGCCAGCAGCCAGTCACTGTACTACGAGCAGTACTTC.

This clonotype was observed at least ten times. The V gene is TRBV7-9, the J gene TRBJ1-2; D possibly corresponds to TRBD1 (6 bases). V was cut by 3 bases and J by 4 bases, with 12 bases left in between. Germline values: CDR1 SEHNR, CDR2 FQNEAQ (reference sequence). The CDR3 is made up of 14 amino acids. CDR3: CASSFGTHFYGYTF. Here the CDR3 DNA reads TGTGCCAGCAGCTTTGGGACACACTTCTATGGCTACACCTTC.

The V and J genes are TRBV28 and TRBJ1-2; the match to TRBD1 covers 7 bases. This CDR3 spans 14 amino acids. Trimming cost V 1 base and J 6 bases; bases outside gene matches: 5. Germline V gene data show CDR1 as MDHEN and CDR2 as SYDVKM. The CDR3 bases are TGTGCCAGCAGTTTATTTCGACAGGGCGATGGCTACACCTTC. It specifies CASSLFRQGDGYTF.

Worth noting for this clonotype: Relative to the germline gene, one junction end is altered; a read error may explain this. This sequence joins TRBV7-6 and TRBJ1-4, with TRBD1 matching over 11 bases. The CDR3 covers 15 residues. Germline CDR1 is SGHVS and CDR2 is FNYEAQ. CDR3 bases: TGTGCCAGCAGCACCCGGGACAGGGGGAATGGAAAACTGTTTTTT. Translating gives CASSTRDRGNGKLFF.

The sample holds a few counts of this clonotype. The chain combines TRBV7-9 with TRBJ2-7; no definite D call. Trimming shortened V by 1 base and J by 3 bases, and 7 bases separated the two germline ends. The CDR3 is 13 amino acids. In germline, CDR1 is SEHNR, CDR2 FQNEAQ (reference sequence). The CDR3: CASSLEENYEQYF. The CDR3 DNA follows: TGTGCCAGCAGCTTAGAGGAGAACTACGAGCAGTACTTC.

This clonotype has only one observation. J is TRBJ2-1 and V is TRBV3-1; weak D call: TRBD1 (6 bases). Between the trimmed V and J ends, which lost 0 bases and 4 bases, there was a span of 10 bases. Germline V gene lookup returns CDR1 LGHDT and CDR2 YNNKEL (reference sequence). The CDR3 length is 15 residues. The chain's CDR3 is CASSQDQGLYNEQFF. The DNA of the CDR3 is TGTGCCAGCAGCCAAGACCAGGGGTTGTACAATGAGCAGTTCTTC.

The chain recombines TRBV5-1 with TRBJ2-3; weak D call: TRBD2 (6 bases). V lost 0 bases and J lost 2, with 7 bases in between. CDR3 length: 14 residues. From germline, CDR1 is SGHRS and CDR2 YFSETQ. The CDR3 DNA reads TGCGCCAGCAGCTTGGTAGCGGTCACAGATACGCAGTATTTT. It codes for CASSLVAVTDTQYF.

This clonotype was detected a few times. The chain couples TRBV28 to TRBJ1-1; 7 bases are a match to TRBD1. CDR1 is MDHEN, CDR2 SYDVKM, per germline. Trimming at V came to 5 bases and at J to 4 bases, leaving 10 bases not matched to a gene. The CDR3 contains 15 residues. The CDR3 nucleotides read TGTGCCAGCAGTGCCACTACAGGGGACATCACTGAAGCTTTCTTT. Its translation is CASSATTGDITEAFF.

Regarding this clonotype: One end of the junction is discordant with germline, which a read error may explain. The V gene is TRBV7-9, the J gene TRBJ1-6, with unresolved D. The germline V gene encodes CDR1 SEHNR and CDR2 FQNEAQ (reference sequence). This CDR3 is 14 amino acids long. CDR3 in DNA: TGTGCTAGCAGCGGAGGAGGACCCAATTCACCCCTCCACTTT. Translation: CASSGGGPNSPLHF.

Here the CDR3 reads CASSLGQAPNTEAFF. CDR3 in DNA: TGTGCCAGCAGTTTGGGACAGGCCCCGAACACTGAAGCTTTCTTT. This rearrangement joins TRBV27 to TRBJ1-1; 8 nucleotides match TRBD1. The ends lost 3 bases at V and 1 base at J; junction bases unmatched: 4. The CDR3 covers 15 residues. The germline gives CDR1 MNHEY, CDR2 SMNVEV (reference sequence).

The rearrangement joins TRBV7-6 to TRBJ1-2; the match to TRBD1 covers 7 bases. The junction had 5 bases not matched to a gene; V was cut back by 2 bases and J by 8 bases. In germline, CDR1 is SGHVS, CDR2 FNYEAQ. The CDR3 is made up of 13 amino acids. CDR3 sequence: CASSLNRGRGYTF. CDR3 coding DNA: TGTGCCAGCAGCTTAAACAGGGGTAGGGGCTACACCTTC. Full variable domain (rest looked up from reference TRBV7-6 and TRBJ1-2): GAGVSQSPRYKVTKRGQDVALRCDPISGHVSLYWYRQALGQGPEFLTYFNYEAQQDKSGLPNDRFSAERPEGSISTLTIQRTEQRDSAMYRCASSLNRGRGYTFGSGTRLTVV.

The chain links TRBV7-9 to TRBJ1-1; D is ambiguous. V was shortened by 5 bases and J by 2 bases, with 12 bases between the two germline ends. This CDR3 has 14 residues. The germline V gene encodes CDR1 SEHNR and CDR2 FQNEAQ (reference sequence). Here the CDR3 reads CASSLPSGNTEAFF. The DNA of the CDR3 is TGTGCCAGCAGCCTCCCGTCGGGAAACACTGAAGCTTTCTTT.

This clonotype came up a few times. The J gene is TRBJ1-1, the V gene TRBV7-8; the D is unclear. CDR3 length equals 18 residues. V dropped 4 bases and J dropped 5 bases, with 26 bases sitting between them. CDR1 SGHVS and CDR2 FQNEAQ come from the germline V gene. The CDR3 nucleotides read TGTGCCAGCAGCTCCGTACCCCACGCAGTGGGCTGGGGAACTGAAGCTTTCTTT. Protein: CASSSVPHAVGWGTEAFF. The full variable domain, its missing parts supplied by reference TRBV7-8 and TRBJ1-1, is GAGVSQSPRYKVAKRGQDVALRCDPISGHVSLFWYQQALGQGPEFLTYFQNEAQLDKSGLPSDRFFAERPEGSVSTLKIQRTQQEDSAVYLCASSSVPHAVGWGTEAFFGQGTRLTVV.